This passage covers 28 T cell receptor beta chains from one sample sequenced in a study of patients and donors after allogeneic stem cell transplantation. TCRdb re-called the RT-PCR reads with MiXCR, one entry per CDR3 protein. Found here are 920,000 or so distinct CDR3 sequences, around 17% of them singletons; the top ten hold around 6%. The sample comprised blood, either unsorted or a sorted T cell fraction (not recorded which). These TCRs come from a human donor who was either an allogeneic HSCT recipient or a stem cell or donor lymphocyte infusion donor (not recorded which). It is not recorded whose cells these are; they may come from a transplant donor.

This clonotype was picked up one time. This chain links TRBV5-5 with TRBJ1-4; 7 bases align to TRBD1. The V gene end was trimmed by 4 bases and the J gene end by 4 bases; junction bases not matched to a gene: 13. CDR1 is SGHKS, CDR2 YYEKEE, per germline (reference sequence). The CDR3 covers 17 residues. This CDR3 is CASSRYPGQDFNEKLFF. The CDR3 DNA reads TGTGCCAGCAGCCGATACCCTGGACAGGATTTTAATGAAAAACTGTTTTTT.

This clonotype was recorded a few times. As DNA, the CDR3 is TGCGCCAGCAGCCAAGATCGGCAGATCTACAATGAGCAGTTCTTC. This encodes CASSQDRQIYNEQFF. The rearrangement joins TRBV4-3 to TRBJ2-1, with unresolved D. The CDR3 runs to 15 residues. Trimming left V 0 bases short and J 3 bases short, with 9 bases between. Looked up from germline, CDR1 is LGHNA and CDR2 is YSLEER.

The chain is built from TRBV29-1 and TRBJ2-1; D perhaps matches TRBD2 (6 bases). V lost 7 bases and J 2 bases, leaving 18 bases between the germline ends. CDR1 SQVTM and CDR2 ANQGSEA come from the germline V gene. This CDR3 comprises 15 residues. The CDR3 coding sequence is TGCAGCGCCCCTGGGAACGGGGGTACCTACAATGAGCAGTTCTTC. Translating gives CSAPGNGGTYNEQFF.

This rearrangement joins TRBV5-6 to TRBJ2-7, with 7 bases lining up with TRBD1. The CDR3 runs 15 residues. The V gene end was trimmed by 4 bases and the J gene end by 0 bases; junction bases not matched to a gene: 7. Germline lookup yields CDR1 SGHDT and CDR2 YYEEEE. Here the CDR3 reads CASSVSGTASYEQYF. In DNA, the CDR3 is TGTGCCAGCAGCGTATCCGGGACAGCCTCCTACGAGCAGTACTTC. The whole variable domain, remainder taken from reference TRBV5-6 and TRBJ2-7, is DAGVTQSPTHLIKTRGQQVTLRCSPKSGHDTVSWYQQALGQGPQFIFQYYEEEERQRGNFPDRFSGHQFPNYSSELNVNALLLGDSALYLCASSVSGTASYEQYFGPGTRLTVT.

This clonotype was seen a few times. The chain is built from TRBV11-2 and TRBJ2-3; 8 bases fit TRBD2. CDR3 length: 18 amino acids. Trimming took 1 base from V and 0 from J; bases not matched to a gene: 9. Germline V gene data show CDR1 as SGHAT and CDR2 as FQNNGV. The CDR3 loop is CASSLVLASGPSTDTQYF. For the CDR3, the DNA is TGTGCCAGCAGCTTAGTGTTGGCTAGCGGGCCTAGCACAGATACGCAGTATTTT.

This clonotype occurred many times. DNA of the CDR3: TGTGCCAGCAGTCTCCGACTAGCTCAAGGCGAGCAGTACTTC. Protein: CASSLRLAQGEQYF. The chain combines TRBV12-3 or TRBV12-4 with TRBJ2-7; 7 positions match TRBD2. This CDR3 comprises 14 residues. Trimming cost V 5 bases and J 6 bases; bases outside gene matches: 10.

This clonotype was seen only a few times. The chain combines TRBV27 with TRBJ1-4; D is perhaps TRBD1 (5 bases). The V gene lost 5 bases and the J gene lost 8 bases, with 18 bases spanning the gap. CDR1 and CDR2 (germline): MNHEY, SMNVEV (reference sequence). This CDR3 is built from 15 residues. The CDR3 DNA follows: TGTGCCAGCAGTCCGACCCCAGGGACGGGGGAAAAACTGTTTTTT. Protein product: CASSPTPGTGEKLFF. The full variable domain, with the rest looked up from reference TRBV27 and TRBJ1-4, is EAQVTQNPRYLITVTGKKLTVTCSQNMNHEYMSWYRQDPGLGLRQIYYSMNVEVTDKGDVPEGYKVSRKEKRNFPLILESPSPNQTSLYFCASSPTPGTGEKLFFGSGTQLSVL.

This clonotype was detected ten times or more. V gene TRBV4-3 combines with J gene TRBJ2-7; D remains unclear. CDR3 length equals 15 residues. The germline V and J ends were trimmed by 1 base and 3 bases, with 13 bases remaining between them. Germline lookup yields CDR1 LGHNA and CDR2 YSLEER. CDR3 coding DNA: TGCGCCAGCAGCCAAGGGCTTTCCCCAGTCTACGAGCAGTACTTC. The encoded protein is CASSQGLSPVYEQYF.

This chain joins TRBV30 and TRBJ2-1; TRBD1 matches 9 bases. Germline loops: CDR1 GTSNPN, CDR2 SVGIG (reference sequence). Germline trimming cut 7 bases from V and 6 bases from J; bases unmatched to any gene: 13. The CDR3 totals 15 residues. This chain's CDR3 is CAYSTGTGYINEQFF. Here the CDR3 DNA reads TGTGCCTACAGCACCGGGACAGGGTATATCAATGAGCAGTTCTTC.

This clonotype appeared a few times. The J gene is TRBJ2-7, the V gene TRBV27; 11 bases line up with TRBD2. CDR1 is MNHEY, CDR2 SMNVEV, per germline (reference sequence). V lost 3 bases and J lost 4; bases outside the gene matches: 5. There are 15 residues in the CDR3. CDR3 loop: CASSFTSGGTYEQYF. The DNA for the CDR3 is TGTGCCAGCAGTTTTACTAGCGGGGGCACTTACGAGCAGTACTTC.

This clonotype was counted only a few times. V is TRBV5-1 and J is TRBJ2-6; TRBD1 is a possible D gene (6 bases). The CDR3 runs 19 residues. The V end was cut by 4 bases, the J end by 0 bases, with 20 bases between. Germline CDR1 is SGHRS and CDR2 is YFSETQ. The CDR3 region is CASSPRVLGQSSGANVLTF. The DNA for the CDR3 is TGCGCCAGCAGCCCCAGGGTACTAGGACAGAGCTCTGGGGCCAACGTCCTGACTTTC. The variable domain in full, completed from reference TRBV5-1 and TRBJ2-6, reads KAGVTQTPRYLIKTRGQQVTLSCSPISGHRSVSWYQQTPGQGLQFLFEYFSETQRNKGNFPGRFSGRQFSNSRSEMNVSTLELGDSALYLCASSPRVLGQSSGANVLTFGAGSRLTVL.

This clonotype was detected once. The rearrangement links TRBV10-3 to TRBJ1-1; maybe TRBD1 (5 bases). Trimming stripped 7 bases from V and 0 bases from J, with 15 bases between. Germline assignment: CDR1 ENHRY and CDR2 SYGVKD. The CDR3 consists of 15 residues. The CDR3 DNA follows: TGTGCCATCAACGGGGACGGCCGGATGAACACTGAAGCTTTCTTT. Its translation: CAINGDGRMNTEAFF.

This clonotype has more than one count but fewer than ten. The rearrangement uses TRBV5-4 and TRBJ2-6, with no clear D. CDR1 and CDR2 (germline): SGHNT, YYREEE (reference sequence). Between the trimmed V and J ends, which lost 1 base and 6 bases, there was a span of 8 bases. The CDR3 totals 14 residues. DNA of the CDR3: TGTGCCAGCAGCTTGTTGTATGAGGCCAACGTCCTGACTTTC. It encodes CASSLLYEANVLTF.

This clonotype occurred a few times. This chain links TRBV18 with TRBJ2-7; possible D gene TRBD1, 6 bases. CDR3 size: 14 residues. Germline V gene data show CDR1 as KGHSH and CDR2 as LQKENI. The germline V and J ends were trimmed by 2 bases and 5 bases, with 13 bases remaining between them. CDR3 loop: CASSPIGDINEQYF. The CDR3 bases are TGTGCCAGCTCACCAATCGGGGACATAAACGAGCAGTACTTC.

The gene calls are TRBV4-3 and TRBJ1-1; no reliable D call. This CDR3 is 14 amino acids long. Germline CDR1 is LGHNA and CDR2 is YSLEER. The germline V and J ends were trimmed by 0 bases and 4 bases, with 9 bases remaining between them. In nucleotides, the CDR3 is TGCGCCAGCAGCCAAGATGCAGGAACCACTGAAGCTTTCTTT. Translated: CASSQDAGTTEAFF.

V and J are TRBV29-1 and TRBJ1-2; D call uncertain. Looked up from germline, CDR1 is SQVTM and CDR2 is ANQGSEA. V was clipped by 0 bases and J by 5 bases, with 7 bases between them. The CDR3 has 12 residues. Written as DNA, the CDR3 is TGCAGCGTTGAAGAAATGGGGTATGGCTACACCTTC. Translated: CSVEEMGYGYTF.

The rearrangement links TRBV21-1 to TRBJ1-2; the D call of TRBD1 is as the table states it, not checked on the DNA. TRBV21-1 is shown as a pseudogene. This CDR3 has 17 amino acids. The CDR3 sequence: CASSKNRGRGPGYGYTF. CDR3 nucleotide sequence: TGTGCCAGCAGCAAAAACAGGGGGCGAGGCCCCGGCTATGGCTACACCTTC.

The gene calls are TRBV2 and TRBJ2-7, with 7 bases aligning to TRBD1. This CDR3 has 13 residues. Germline loops: CDR1 SNHLY, CDR2 FYNNEI. The CDR3 reads CSAKGDSPYEQYF. The DNA for the CDR3 is TGTTCGGCGAAGGGGGACAGCCCCTACGAGCAGTACTTC.

In its sample, this clonotype was seen a few times. V gene TRBV27 combines with J gene TRBJ2-1; 7 bases fit TRBD2. The CDR3 runs to 16 residues. V trimming: 4 bases; J trimming: 6 bases; junction bases outside the gene matches: 12. Germline V CDR1 and CDR2: MNHEY, SMNVEV (reference sequence). The CDR3 DNA reads as TGTGCCAGCAGTTCCCTCCTAGCGGTCCAAGGCAATGAGCAGTTCTTC. It translates to CASSSLLAVQGNEQFF.

This clonotype has only a few counts. The chain couples TRBV5-1 to TRBJ2-7; 12 positions agree with TRBD2. Germline loops: CDR1 SGHRS, CDR2 YFSETQ. The CDR3 has 19 residues. The junction had 16 bases not matched to a gene; V was cut back by 0 bases and J by 6 bases. In DNA, the CDR3 is TGCGCCAGCAGCTTGGAGTCTCGGGGACTAGCGGGTCCTAGGAGCGAGCAGTACTTC. Encoded protein: CASSLESRGLAGPRSEQYF.

The rearrangement uses TRBV27 and TRBJ2-4; 8 bases are shared with TRBD1. In germline, CDR1 is MNHEY, CDR2 SMNVEV (reference sequence). The CDR3 is made up of 14 amino acids. V lost 2 bases and J lost 6; bases outside the gene matches: 3. The CDR3 DNA follows: TGTGCCAGCAGTTTACAGGGGGCCCCAAACATTCAGTACTTC. It is translated as CASSLQGAPNIQYF.

This clonotype was observed a handful of times. The rearrangement uses TRBV6-1 and TRBJ1-1; 7 bases line up with TRBD1. The V and J ends lost 7 bases and 5 bases, in that order; junction bases with no gene match: 13. This CDR3 has 15 residues. Germline lookup yields CDR1 MNHNS and CDR2 SASEGT. The chain's CDR3 is CASNQGGLGRTEAFF. DNA for the CDR3: TGTGCCAGCAATCAGGGGGGCCTTGGAAGGACTGAAGCTTTCTTT.

The chain couples TRBV9 to TRBJ2-2; weak D call: TRBD1 (6 bases). The CDR3 has 15 residues. In germline, CDR1 is SGDLS, CDR2 YYNGEE. Trimming left V 5 bases short and J 6 bases short, with 17 bases between. Here the CDR3 DNA reads TGTGCCAGCAGTGTCACCGGGACAACGGCCGGGGAGCTGTTTTTT. Encoded protein: CASSVTGTTAGELFF. Looking up the rest from reference TRBV9 and TRBJ2-2 gives the full variable domain: DSGVTQTPKHLITATGQRVTLRCSPRSGDLSVYWYQQSLDQGLQFLIQYYNGEERAKGNILERFSAQQFPDLHSELNLSSLELGDSALYFCASSVTGTTAGELFFGEGSRLTVL.

The sample holds a few counts of this clonotype. The V and J genes are TRBV2 and TRBJ1-1; perhaps TRBD1 as D (5 bases). Germline CDR1 reads SNHLY; CDR2 reads FYNNEI. This CDR3 comprises 13 residues. Trimming removed 2 bases at V and 8 bases at J, with 12 bases between. The CDR3 bases are TGTGCCAGCAGTGAATTACGTACAGGCGAAGCTTTCTTT. Protein sequence: CASSELRTGEAFF.

The CDR3 DNA follows: TGTGCCTGGACCCGAGGAGTTAGCTCCGGGGAGCTGTTTTTT. Translation: CAWTRGVSSGELFF. The V and J genes are TRBV30 and TRBJ2-2, with D hard to call. The CDR3 runs to 14 residues. CDR1 GTSNPN and CDR2 SVGIG come from the germline V gene (reference sequence). V lost 4 bases and J lost 6, with 15 bases in between. Full variable domain (remainder filled in from reference TRBV30 and TRBJ2-2): SQTIHQWPATLVQPVGSPLSLECTVEGTSNPNLYWYRQAAGRGLQLLFYSVGIGQISSEVPQNLSASRPQDRQFILSSKKLLLSDSGFYLCAWTRGVSSGELFFGEGSRLTVL.

The chain links TRBV29-1 to TRBJ1-5, with a tentative D call TRBD1 (5 bases). The germline CDR1 and CDR2 sequences are SQVTM and ANQGSEA. Trimming stripped 4 bases from V and 2 bases from J, with 15 bases between. The CDR3 contains 15 residues. The CDR3 reads CSVVTGGWGNQPQHF. DNA for the CDR3: TGCAGCGTTGTCACGGGGGGGTGGGGCAATCAGCCCCAGCATTTT. The full variable domain, with the rest looked up from reference TRBV29-1 and TRBJ1-5, is SAVISQKPSRDICQRGTSLTIQCQVDSQVTMMFWYRQQPGQSLTLIATANQGSEATYESGFVIDKFPISRPNLTFSTLTVSNMSPEDSSIYLCSVVTGGWGNQPQHFGDGTRLSIL.

This clonotype was seen a handful of times. V is TRBV11-1 and J is TRBJ1-1; D not resolved. There are 14 residues in the CDR3. CDR1 is SGHAT and CDR2 is FQDESV in the germline V gene (reference sequence). The V and J ends lost 5 bases and 0 bases respectively, with 10 bases between them. The CDR3, as DNA: TGTGCCAGCAGCACCGGGAACCTGAACACTGAAGCTTTCTTT. Translating it yields CASSTGNLNTEAFF.

This clonotype has more than one count but fewer than ten. This chain links TRBV7-9 with TRBJ2-3; 9 bases match TRBD1. The CDR3 totals 16 residues. Germline V gene data show CDR1 as SEHNR and CDR2 as FQNEAQ (reference sequence). V was pared by 4 bases and J by 6 bases, with 11 bases of the junction left unmatched. CDR3 DNA sequence: TGTGCCAGCAGCTCCCAGGACAGGGGAGTTGTGGATACGCAGTATTTT. It specifies CASSSQDRGVVDTQYF.